Shown below are 31 T cell receptor beta chains from a single sample sequenced in a study of memory CD4+ T cells and cytomegalovirus serostatus (dated by TCRdb to between 2018 and 2021). Single viable CD3+CD4+CD8-CD45RO+ cells were sorted as memory CD4+ T cells on a FACSAria II. The library was obtained by the immunoSEQ multiplex PCR assay. TCRdb limited this immuneACCESS table to in-frame rearrangements with V and J called. A share of clones is missing; checked studies link under half to unresolved V genes, and the rest is unexplained. In all, the sample holds under 35,000 clones, and around four fifths of those were seen once. About 0.65% of the sample is in the top ten clones. Sequenced material: memory CD4+ T cells from blood. The receptors were sampled from an adult in good health and CMV-seronegative. Some clones in this sample may be carry-over from other donors' samples.

This chain connects TRBV11-2 to TRBJ1-1, with 7 positions matching TRBD1. CDR1 is SGHAT, CDR2 FQNNGV, per germline. The CDR3 contains 15 residues. V lost 5 bases to trimming and J lost 5 bases; unmatched junction nucleotides: 11. The CDR3 DNA is TGTGCCAGCAGCCCCGCGAGGGGGCGACGTACTGAAGCTTTCTTT. This codes for CASSPARGRRTEAFF. The full variable domain, its missing parts supplied by reference TRBV11-2 and TRBJ1-1, is EAGVAQSPRYKIIEKRQSVAFWCNPISGHATLYWYQQILGQGPKLLIQFQNNGVVDDSQLPKDRFSAERLKGVDSTLKIQPAKLEDSAVYLCASSPARGRRTEAFFGQGTRLTVV.

V gene TRBV6-5 combines with J gene TRBJ2-5, with 7 bases matching TRBD2. The V and J ends lost 6 bases and 7 bases, in that order; junction bases with no gene match: 2. Germline-derived CDR1 and CDR2 are MNHEY and SVGAGI. The CDR3 is made up of 11 amino acids. In DNA, the CDR3 is TGTGCCAGCAGACGCGGGGGGACCCAGTACTTC. This codes for CASRRGGTQYF.

V usage is TRBV10-3 and J usage is TRBJ2-3; 8 positions agree with TRBD1. Germline CDR1 is ENHRY and CDR2 is SYGVKD. This CDR3 has 14 residues. V lost 6 bases, J lost 0 bases, and 2 bases stayed unmatched. The CDR3 DNA reads as TGTGCCATCAGCAGACAGGGGAGCACAGATACGCAGTATTTT. This codes for CAISRQGSTDTQYF.

This clone has more than one count but fewer than ten. This chain uses TRBV10-1 with TRBJ1-1; D is possibly TRBD1 (6 bases). Deletions cut 0 bases from V and 8 bases from J, with 13 bases between. Germline values: CDR1 WNHNN, CDR2 SYGVQD (reference sequence). This CDR3 spans 14 amino acids. This CDR3 reads CASSESGTPGEAFF. The CDR3 region has the DNA TGCGCCAGCAGTGAGTCCGGGACACCTGGGGAAGCTTTCTTT.

There are a few counts of this clone. The V call is TRBV28, the J call TRBJ2-1; 10 bases agree with TRBD2. After removal of 4 bases from V and 4 bases from J, the junction contained 10 bases not matched to a gene. The CDR3 spans 17 residues. Per germline, CDR1 MDHEN and CDR2 SYDVKM. The CDR3 DNA reads as TGTGCCAGCAGTTCAGGAGGGGGACTAGCGTGGTACAATGAGCAGTTCTTC. It translates to CASSSGGGLAWYNEQFF. Based on the CDR3 plus reference TRBV28 and TRBJ2-1, the full variable domain is DVKVTQSSRYLVKRTGEKVFLECVQDMDHENMFWYRQDPGLGLRLIYFSYDVKMKEKGDIPEGYSVSREKKERFSLILESASTNQTSMYLCASSSGGGLAWYNEQFFGPGTRLTVL.

This chain connects TRBV11-3 to TRBJ2-5, with D perhaps matching TRBD2 (5 bases). Germline CDR1 SGHNT, CDR2 YENEEA. V lost 6 bases, J lost 1 base, and 9 bases lay in between. The length of the CDR3 is 13 residues. DNA for the CDR3: TGTGCCAGCAGTATGGCGGGCCAAGAGACCCAGTACTTC. Protein: CASSMAGQETQYF.

The DNA of the CDR3 is TGTGCCAGCAGCTTCGGGGGGGGCCAGGAGACCCAGTACTTC. This encodes CASSFGGGQETQYF. This chain connects TRBV5-4 to TRBJ2-5; 8 nucleotides align to TRBD2. This CDR3 has 14 amino acids. Germline-derived CDR1 and CDR2 are SGHNT and YYREEE (reference sequence). V trimming: 2 bases; J trimming: 5 bases; junction bases outside the gene matches: 5.

The CDR3 DNA follows: TGTGCCAGCAGTTACTCGGTCGGCAGTGCCTATGGCTACACCTTC. This sequence encodes CASSYSVGSAYGYTF. The chain uses TRBV6-6 and TRBJ1-2; D ambiguous. V lost 0 bases to trimming and J lost 4 bases, with 12 bases between them. The CDR3 consists of 15 residues. Germline V CDR1 and CDR2: MNHNY, SVGAGI (reference sequence).

The chain joins TRBV7-2 to TRBJ1-1; D gene ambiguous. This CDR3 has 12 residues. Germline V lookup: CDR1 SGHTA, CDR2 FQGNSA. V lost 5 bases and J 8 bases, leaving 12 bases between the germline ends. This CDR3 reads CASSPNKGEAFF. CDR3 DNA: TGTGCCAGCAGCCCGAATAAGGGCGAAGCTTTCTTT.

V gene TRBV28 combines with J gene TRBJ2-7; D is perhaps TRBD1 (6 bases). The V end was cut by 4 bases, the J end by 4 bases, with 20 bases between. Germline CDR1 MDHEN, CDR2 SYDVKM. The CDR3 has 16 amino acids. This CDR3 reads CASSSNRVKVGYEQYF. Here the CDR3 DNA reads TGTGCCAGCAGTTCGAACAGGGTGAAGGTAGGGTACGAGCAGTACTTC.

The V call is TRBV4-3, the J call TRBJ1-2, with 7 bases that match TRBD1. The germline V gene encodes CDR1 LGHNA and CDR2 YSLEER. This CDR3 is built from 16 residues. The V segment lost 7 bases and the J segment 5 bases; nucleotides outside the gene matches: 16. CDR3 sequence reads: CASTLTRQGGGYGYTF. The DNA for the CDR3 is TGCGCCAGCACCTTAACTCGTCAGGGGGGAGGGTATGGCTACACCTTC.

V and J are TRBV5-1 and TRBJ2-3; 7 nucleotides line up with TRBD2. Trimming removed 7 bases from V and 3 bases from J; junction bases left unmatched: 11. CDR1 and CDR2 (germline): SGHRS, YFSETQ. This CDR3 spans 15 amino acids. CDR3 region: CASAGSSGVTDTQYF. The CDR3 DNA reads as TGCGCCAGCGCGGGGTCCAGCGGGGTGACAGATACGCAGTATTTT.

The chain combines TRBV7-2 with TRBJ1-5; a weak D match, TRBD1 (6 bases). Trimming left V 1 base short and J 6 bases short, with 10 bases between. CDR3 length equals 14 residues. Looked up from germline, CDR1 is SGHTA and CDR2 is FQGNSA. CDR3 sequence reads: CASSLGGGRQPQHF. The DNA of the CDR3 is TGTGCCAGCAGCTTAGGGGGGGGCCGTCAGCCCCAGCATTTT.

The chain uses TRBV29-1 and TRBJ2-5, with no clear D. The V and J ends lost 4 bases and 0 bases respectively, with 9 bases between them. The germline V gene encodes CDR1 SQVTM and CDR2 ANQGSEA. The CDR3 extends over 13 amino acids. The CDR3 sequence: CSVAVTDQETQYF. The CDR3 nucleotides are TGCAGCGTTGCTGTCACAGACCAAGAGACCCAGTACTTC.

The CDR3 here is CASSQSPGVGTEAFF. DNA of the CDR3: TGCGCCAGCAGCCAGTCCCCGGGGGTGGGCACTGAAGCTTTCTTT. The V and J genes are TRBV4-3 and TRBJ1-1; D is possibly TRBD1 (5 bases). The germline V gene encodes CDR1 LGHNA and CDR2 YSLEER. Trimming shortened V by 3 bases and J by 4 bases, and 15 bases separated the two germline ends. The CDR3 runs to 15 residues.

The sample holds one count of this clone. CDR3 protein: CASSVVSGNQPQHF. The CDR3 DNA is TGTGCCAGCAGTGTTGTCAGTGGCAATCAGCCCCAGCATTTT. The chain combines TRBV2 with TRBJ1-5; D remains unclear. The CDR3 is made up of 14 amino acids. V gave up 4 bases and J gave up 2 bases, with 9 bases separating them. Germline CDR1 SNHLY, CDR2 FYNNEI.

The chain joins TRBV6-5 to TRBJ1-3, with TRBD1 as a possible D gene (6 bases). CDR1 MNHEY and CDR2 SVGAGI come from the germline V gene. Trimming left V 6 bases short and J 0 bases short, with 12 bases between. The CDR3 is 15 amino acids. The CDR3 DNA follows: TGTGCCAGCAGGTCACAGGGACTCTCTGGAAACACCATATATTTT. Protein: CASRSQGLSGNTIYF.

The chain recombines TRBV18 with TRBJ2-3; D perhaps matches TRBD2 (5 bases). V lost 0 bases and J 4 bases, leaving 8 bases between the germline ends. The CDR3 totals 14 residues. Germline V gene sequence: CDR1 KGHSH, CDR2 LQKENI. DNA of the CDR3: TGTGCCAGCTCACCACCGGTGGGAGCAGATACGCAGTATTTT. Its protein is CASSPPVGADTQYF.

This sequence joins TRBV7-2 and TRBJ2-3; tentative D call: TRBD1 (6 bases). The CDR3 covers 15 residues. Looked up from germline, CDR1 is SGHTA and CDR2 is FQGNSA. V lost 1 base and J 5 bases, leaving 13 bases between the germline ends. The chain's CDR3 is CASSLGRGLKDTQYF. The CDR3 DNA sequence: TGTGCCAGCAGCTTAGGTAGGGGGTTGAAAGATACGCAGTATTTT.

The rearrangement joins TRBV5-4 to TRBJ1-2, with a tentative D call TRBD1 (5 bases). Per germline, CDR1 SGHNT and CDR2 YYREEE (reference sequence). V lost 7 bases to trimming and J lost 2 bases, with 18 bases between them. The CDR3 runs 15 residues. The CDR3 coding sequence is TGTGCCAGCGTCGGGCAGGGACTGGGGAACTATGGCTACACCTTC. Its translation is CASVGQGLGNYGYTF. Full variable domain (rest looked up from reference TRBV5-4 and TRBJ1-2): ETGVTQSPTHLIKTRGQQVTLRCSSQSGHNTVSWYQQALGQGPQFIFQYYREEENGRGNFPPRFSGLQFPNYSSELNVNALELDDSALYLCASVGQGLGNYGYTFGSGTRLTVV.

J is TRBJ2-2 and V is TRBV5-1; 11 nucleotides align to TRBD2. From germline, CDR1 is SGHRS and CDR2 YFSETQ. The J segment lost 6 bases and the V segment lost 4 bases, leaving 5 bases of the junction unmatched. CDR3 length equals 15 residues. CDR3 nucleotide sequence: TGCGCCAGCAGCGTTCTAGCGGGGGGTGCCGGGGAGCTGTTTTTT. It specifies CASSVLAGGAGELFF.

The chain has TRBV5-1 and TRBJ2-1; TRBD1 or TRBD2 may be the D gene (5 bases each). Germline-derived CDR1 and CDR2 are SGHRS and YFSETQ. The CDR3 loop spans 15 amino acids. The ends were cut back, 0 bases at V and 8 bases at J, with 15 bases in the middle. Here the CDR3 reads CASSLGGRPSDEQFF. CDR3 nucleotide sequence: TGCGCCAGCAGCTTGGGGGGACGGCCCTCGGATGAGCAGTTCTTC.

This clone was counted only a few times. The chain links TRBV6-6 to TRBJ1-1; D unresolved. The germline V gene encodes CDR1 MNHNY and CDR2 SVGAGI (reference sequence). The ends were cut back, 6 bases at V and 0 bases at J, with 8 bases in the middle. CDR3 length equals 13 residues. As DNA, the CDR3 is TGTGCCAGCAGGAGCTACATGAACACTGAAGCTTTCTTT. Residues: CASRSYMNTEAFF.

The chain carries TRBV30 and TRBJ1-2; TRBD1 agrees at 8 bases. Germline CDR1 GTSNPN, CDR2 SVGIG (reference sequence). V lost 3 bases, J lost 7 bases, and 4 bases stayed unmatched. The CDR3 contains 12 residues. CDR3 nucleotides: TGTGCCTGGAGGGCCGGGACAGGTGGCTACACCTTC. It yields the protein CAWRAGTGGYTF.

This chain uses TRBV7-2 with TRBJ2-1; D remains ambiguous. CDR1 and CDR2 from the germline V gene are SGHTA and FQGNSA. The CDR3 contains 15 residues. Trimming stripped 5 bases from V and 0 bases from J, with 11 bases between. CDR3 coding DNA: TGTGCCAGCAGCCCTCTCGTTAGCTCCTACAATGAGCAGTTCTTC. Translation: CASSPLVSSYNEQFF.

J is TRBJ2-5 and V is TRBV2; D call uncertain. V lost 3 bases and J lost 4, with 15 bases in between. Germline-derived CDR1 and CDR2 are SNHLY and FYNNEI. This CDR3 spans 15 amino acids. The CDR3 DNA follows: TGTGCCAGCAGTGAGTTTCTGGGCCTAGGAGAGACCCAGTACTTC. Translating gives CASSEFLGLGETQYF.

V is TRBV15 and J is TRBJ1-3, with 11 bases lining up with TRBD1. The germline gives CDR1 LNHNV, CDR2 YYDKDF (reference sequence). The CDR3 length is 15 residues. Unmatched junction bases numbered 4, after V lost 6 bases and J lost 3 bases. DNA for the CDR3: TGTGCCACCAGACGGACAGGGGGCGTTGGAAACACCATATATTTT. Protein product: CATRRTGGVGNTIYF.

J is TRBJ2-3 and V is TRBV7-9; no firm D call. Germline V CDR1 and CDR2: SEHNR, FQNEAQ (reference sequence). The CDR3 runs 14 residues. Trimming shortened V by 3 bases and J by 2 bases, and 9 bases separated the two germline ends. CDR3: CASSFGRTTDTQYF. The CDR3 DNA reads as TGTGCCAGCAGCTTCGGCAGGACCACAGATACGCAGTATTTT. Supplemented by reference TRBV7-9 and TRBJ2-3, the full variable domain reads DTGVSQNPRHKITKRGQNVTFRCDPISEHNRLYWYRQTLGQGPEFLTYFQNEAQLEKSRLLSDRFSAERPKGSFSTLEIQRTEQGDSAMYLCASSFGRTTDTQYFGPGTRLTVL.

This rearrangement joins TRBV2 to TRBJ2-1; either TRBD1 or TRBD2 may fit D (5 bases each). Germline CDR1 reads SNHLY; CDR2 reads FYNNEI. This CDR3 comprises 17 residues. Trimming took off 4 bases at V and 7 bases at J, with 23 bases between the two ends. CDR3 sequence (DNA): TGTGCCAGCAGTGTCCGGGGCGGCACAAACGGTGGGAATGAGCAGTTCTTC. It yields the protein CASSVRGGTNGGNEQFF.

The chain links TRBV5-4 to TRBJ2-3; D is undetermined. Trimming pared 0 bases from V and 5 bases from J, leaving 4 bases between. CDR1 and CDR2 from the germline V gene are SGHNT and YYREEE (reference sequence). This CDR3 is 12 amino acids long. CDR3 in DNA: TGTGCCAGCAGCTTGGTGCAAGATACGCAGTATTTT. This encodes CASSLVQDTQYF.

This chain joins TRBV6-5 and TRBJ1-1, with unresolved D. The CDR3 is made up of 13 amino acids. Germline lookup yields CDR1 MNHEY and CDR2 SVGAGI. The V end lost 0 bases, the J end lost 9 bases, and 11 bases lay between the germline ends. CDR3: CASSYSVERQAFF. The CDR3, as DNA: TGTGCCAGCAGTTACTCGGTTGAGCGGCAAGCTTTCTTT.